Reported below is one TCR beta chain. CDR3 length: 17 amino acids. With 4 bases clipped from V and 4 bases from J, the junction kept 13 bases outside the gene matches. CDR1 and CDR2 from the germline V gene are SGHRS and YFSETQ. 60 Vbeta and 13 Jbeta primers were used in PCR. Using immunoSEQ multiplex PCR, the repertoire was profiled, and TCRdb retains in-frame clones only, with some absent. The repertoire has approximately 150,000 clones, 73% of them found once; the top ten carry 5% to 5.5%. These data belong to a study of cytomegalovirus exposure and HLA in healthy donors. Across the study: An early release of data contained approximately 85 million unique TCRs, which came from HLA-typed donors.

The source is a woman between 18 and 30 years old in good health and CMV-seropositive. V is TRBV5-1 and J is TRBJ2-2, with TRBD1 identical over 7 bases. Input material: PBMCs. The CDR3 reads CASSPLLRGRGTGELFF. In nucleotides, the CDR3 is TGCGCCAGCAGCCCCCTTCTGAGGGGGCGCGGCACCGGGGAGCTGTTTTTT.